The 25 T cell receptor beta chains given below trace back to one sample, sequenced in a study of blood T cell repertoires in COVID-19. The protocol was immunoSEQ multiplex PCR, while the TCRdb copy is restricted to in-frame clones and leaves out a portion. The sample holds 45,000 to 65,000 clones, around 81% seen once. The specimen was peripheral blood. These receptors all come from a woman at least 80 years old with COVID-19, enrolled during active disease.

This clone was observed a handful of times. The chain links TRBV18 to TRBJ1-6; perhaps TRBD1 as D (5 bases). The V end lost 1 base, the J end lost 5 bases, and 9 bases lay between the germline ends. The germline V gene encodes CDR1 KGHSH and CDR2 LQKENI. The CDR3 is 15 residues long. Written as DNA, the CDR3 is TGTGCCAGCTCACCACAGGGGAATAATAATTCACCCCTCCACTTT. Translation: CASSPQGNNNSPLHF.

In its sample, this clone was seen a few times. The CDR3 DNA is TGTGCCAGCAGTGACCGGACAGGGGAATCTTTTTTGTACTTC. This translates into CASSDRTGESFLYF. The chain employs TRBV2 and TRBJ2-7; 9 bases fit TRBD1. V gave up 3 bases and J gave up 12 bases; unmatched junction bases: 12. This CDR3 has 14 residues. The V gene's germline CDR1 is SNHLY and CDR2 FYNNEI. Drawing the rest from reference TRBV2 and TRBJ2-7, the complete variable domain is EPEVTQTPSHQVTQMGQEVILRCVPISNHLYFYWYRQILGQKVEFLVSFYNNEISEKSEIFDDQFSVERPDGSNFTLKIRSTKLEDSAMYFCASSDRTGESFLYFGPGTRLTVT.

The V and J genes are TRBV7-6 and TRBJ2-1; perhaps TRBD2 as D (6 bases). The V end was cut by 0 bases, the J end by 4 bases, with 7 bases between. CDR3 length: 14 amino acids. Germline V gives CDR1 SGHVS, CDR2 FNYEAQ. CDR3 protein: CASSLAGGYNEQFF. The CDR3, as DNA: TGTGCCAGCAGCTTAGCGGGAGGTTACAATGAGCAGTTCTTC. Looking up the rest from reference TRBV7-6 and TRBJ2-1 gives the full variable domain: GAGVSQSPRYKVTKRGQDVALRCDPISGHVSLYWYRQALGQGPEFLTYFNYEAQQDKSGLPNDRFSAERPEGSISTLTIQRTEQRDSAMYRCASSLAGGYNEQFFGPGTRLTVL.

There are a few counts of this clone. This chain uses TRBV18 with TRBJ2-3, with a possible D match to TRBD1 (6 bases). Per the germline V gene, CDR1 is KGHSH and CDR2 is LQKENI. V was clipped by 3 bases and J by 2 bases, with 12 bases between them. The CDR3 totals 15 residues. The CDR3 DNA reads TGTGCCAGCTCACCGGGTAGGGGGACCACAGATACGCAGTATTTT. This gives the protein CASSPGRGTTDTQYF. The complete variable domain, with remaining parts taken from reference TRBV18 and TRBJ2-3, reads NAGVMQNPRHLVRRRGQEARLRCSPMKGHSHVYWYRQLPEEGLKFMVYLQKENIIDESGMPKERFSAEFPKEGPSILRIQQVVRGDSAAYFCASSPGRGTTDTQYFGPGTRLTVL.

This chain uses TRBV7-3 with TRBJ2-3, with D unclear. Per the germline V gene, CDR1 is SGHTA and CDR2 is FQGTGA. There are 14 residues in the CDR3. The V end was cut by 5 bases, the J end by 0 bases, with 9 bases between. CDR3 region: CASSAQASTDTQYF. The DNA for the CDR3 is TGTGCCAGCAGCGCCCAAGCTAGCACAGATACGCAGTATTTT. The full variable domain, completed using reference TRBV7-3 and TRBJ2-3, is GAGVSQTPSNKVTEKGKYVELRCDPISGHTALYWYRQSLGQGPEFLIYFQGTGAADDSGLPNDRFFAVRPEGSVSTLKIQRTERGDSAVYLCASSAQASTDTQYFGPGTRLTVL.

As DNA, the CDR3 is TGTGCCAGCAGTCCCATCCTTAGCGGGATGTACGAGCAGTACTTC. As protein: CASSPILSGMYEQYF. The genes are TRBV27 and TRBJ2-7, with TRBD2 matching over 8 bases. CDR3 length equals 15 residues. Germline V gene sequence: CDR1 MNHEY, CDR2 SMNVEV (reference sequence). The J segment lost 4 bases and the V segment lost 5 bases, leaving 10 bases of the junction unmatched.

This clone was observed at least ten times. The chain combines TRBV7-9 with TRBJ2-7, with 11 positions matching TRBD2. V lost 4 bases, J lost 2 bases, and 7 bases stayed unmatched. The CDR3 has 16 residues. Germline CDR1 is SEHNR and CDR2 is FQNEAQ (reference sequence). The CDR3 here is CASSSSTSGDPYEQYF. CDR3 nucleotide sequence: TGTGCCAGCAGCTCATCGACTAGCGGGGACCCCTACGAGCAGTACTTC.

The V call is TRBV19, the J call TRBJ1-4, with unresolved D. Germline values: CDR1 LNHDA, CDR2 SQIVND (reference sequence). Trimming stripped 4 bases from V and 2 bases from J, with 11 bases between. This CDR3 has 15 amino acids. The CDR3 loop is CASSTPLSTNEKLFF. DNA of the CDR3: TGTGCCAGTAGTACTCCGTTGAGCACTAATGAAAAACTGTTTTTT.

The CDR3 sequence: CASSPGWPANTEAFF. DNA for the CDR3: TGTGCCAGCAGCCCAGGGTGGCCGGCGAACACTGAAGCTTTCTTT. The chain uses TRBV7-3 and TRBJ1-1, with TRBD1 as a possible D gene (5 bases). The CDR3 covers 15 residues. Germline V gene sequence: CDR1 SGHTA, CDR2 FQGTGA. V lost 5 bases to trimming and J lost 1 base, with 14 bases between them.

In regard to this clone: As the CDR3 is not closed by the conserved phenylalanine or tryptophan, this likely results from a read error. It is unclear where the CDR3 begins or ends on the DNA, so no DNA is shown, and the CDR3 is as TCRdb lists it. The V gene is TRBV21-1, the J gene TRBJ2-4; the table's D call of TRBD2 was not tested on the DNA. TRBV21-1 has pseudogene status. The CDR3 numbers 15 amino acids, ends counted. The CDR3 here is CASSPQWGLACLPDL.

This chain joins TRBV9 and TRBJ2-7, with TRBD2 matching over 10 bases. CDR3 length: 15 residues. Trimming took 4 bases from V and 3 from J; bases not matched to a gene: 7. CDR1 and CDR2 from the germline V gene are SGDLS and YYNGEE. The CDR3 DNA is TGTGCCAGCAGCCCCCAGCCTAGCGGGAGCTACGAGCAGTACTTC. It yields the protein CASSPQPSGSYEQYF.

The V call is TRBV29-1, the J call TRBJ1-1; the D gene is possibly TRBD1 (6 bases). Per the germline V gene, CDR1 is SQVTM and CDR2 is ANQGSEA. Trimming took off 5 bases at V and 10 bases at J, with 11 bases between the two ends. The CDR3 totals 10 residues. The CDR3 nucleotides are TGCAGCGTTAACAGGGAGAGAGCTTTCTTT. Translating gives CSVNRERAFF.

This sequence joins TRBV7-9 and TRBJ2-3, with TRBD2 identical over 10 bases. The V gene end was trimmed by 4 bases and the J gene end by 3 bases; junction bases not matched to a gene: 7. Germline CDR1 and CDR2: SEHNR and FQNEAQ (reference sequence). This CDR3 is 16 amino acids long. CDR3 sequence: CASSSAGLATTDTQYF. The CDR3 bases are TGTGCCAGCAGCTCAGCGGGACTAGCGACAACAGATACGCAGTATTTT.

This clone was found a few times. This sequence joins TRBV3-1 (or the pseudogene TRBV3-2) and TRBJ2-1; D is possibly TRBD1 (6 bases). Per germline, CDR1 LGHDT and CDR2 YNNKEL (reference sequence). The V gene lost 4 bases and the J gene lost 10 bases, with 11 bases spanning the gap. This CDR3 spans 12 amino acids. This chain's CDR3 is CASSRGPWEQFF. CDR3 in DNA: TGTGCCAGCAGCCGGGGGCCCTGGGAGCAGTTCTTC.

The chain recombines TRBV6-6 with TRBJ1-4; 8 nucleotides align to TRBD1. V lost 5 bases to trimming and J lost 5 bases; unmatched junction nucleotides: 10. Germline-derived CDR1 and CDR2 are MNHNY and SVGAGI (reference sequence). CDR3 length: 16 residues. The chain's CDR3 is CASSTGQGARNEKLFF. As DNA, the CDR3 is TGTGCCAGCAGTACAGGGCAGGGGGCGAGGAATGAAAAACTGTTTTTT.

There are a few counts of this clone. Compared with germline, one end of the junction differs, possibly owing to a read error. The V call is TRBV7-9, the J call TRBJ2-1, with 10 nucleotides matching TRBD2. The CDR3 runs to 16 residues. CDR1 and CDR2 (germline): SEHNR, FQNEAQ (reference sequence). The CDR3 spells CASSLAASGSMDEQFF. For the CDR3, the DNA is TGTGCCAGCAGCCTAGCGGCTAGCGGGAGTATGGATGAGCAGTTCTTC.

This rearrangement joins TRBV19 to TRBJ1-5, with D hard to call. V was pared by 3 bases and J by 3 bases, with 12 bases between. This CDR3 has 15 residues. Germline V gene data show CDR1 as LNHDA and CDR2 as SQIVND (reference sequence). The CDR3 reads CASSITAGTNQPQHF. The CDR3 nucleotides read TGTGCCAGTAGTATTACGGCAGGTACCAATCAGCCCCAGCATTTT.

The gene calls are TRBV2 and TRBJ2-3, with TRBD2 matching over 8 bases. The junction had 4 bases not matched to a gene; V was cut back by 7 bases and J by 4 bases. Germline CDR1 and CDR2: SNHLY and FYNNEI. There are 13 residues in the CDR3. The CDR3 DNA is TGTGCCAGCACGACTAGCGCAGCAGATACGCAGTATTTT. Translating gives CASTTSAADTQYF.

This clone was observed once. For the CDR3, the DNA is TGTGCCAGCAGCTTGCAGCTAGCGTCCTACGAGCAGTACTTC. Its protein is CASSLQLASYEQYF. The J gene is TRBJ2-7, the V gene TRBV7-9, with D possibly being TRBD2 (6 bases). V was cut by 3 bases and J by 1 base, with 10 bases left in between. CDR1 is SEHNR, CDR2 FQNEAQ, per germline (reference sequence). This CDR3 is 14 amino acids long. The variable domain in full, with the rest retrieved from reference TRBV7-9 and TRBJ2-7, is DTGVSQNPRHKITKRGQNVTFRCDPISEHNRLYWYRQTLGQGPEFLTYFQNEAQLEKSRLLSDRFSAERPKGSFSTLEIQRTEQGDSAMYLCASSLQLASYEQYFGPGTRLTVT.

The chain carries TRBV7-6 and TRBJ2-1, with 7 bases that match TRBD2. J gave up 4 bases and V 1 base, and 13 bases lay outside the gene matches. This CDR3 is 18 amino acids long. Germline loops: CDR1 SGHVS, CDR2 FNYEAQ. CDR3 nucleotide sequence: TGTGCCAGCAGCTTAGAGGAGGATGGGCGGGGGAGATACAATGAGCAGTTCTTC. It yields the protein CASSLEEDGRGRYNEQFF.

This chain uses TRBV5-4 with TRBJ1-2; D is perhaps TRBD1 (5 bases). CDR3 length equals 16 residues. Germline V CDR1 and CDR2: SGHNT, YYREEE (reference sequence). The germline V and J ends were trimmed by 3 bases and 3 bases, with 18 bases remaining between them. This CDR3 is CASSWLDSRRDYGYTF. In DNA form, the CDR3 reads TGTGCCAGCAGCTGGCTCGACAGTCGTCGGGACTATGGCTACACCTTC.

The V gene is TRBV5-5, the J gene TRBJ2-7, with 12 bases aligning to TRBD2. This CDR3 region has 16 residues. The V gene end was trimmed by 2 bases and the J gene end by 3 bases; junction bases not matched to a gene: 6. Germline V CDR1 and CDR2: SGHKS, YYEKEE (reference sequence). The CDR3 nucleotides are TGTGCCAGCAGCTTTCAACTAGCGGGAGGACACTACGAGCAGTACTTC. As protein: CASSFQLAGGHYEQYF.

This chain uses TRBV11-3 with TRBJ2-3; D remains unclear. V was pared by 2 bases and J by 4 bases, with 13 bases between. The CDR3 sequence is 15 residues long. The germline V gene has CDR1 SGHNT and CDR2 YENEEA. The CDR3 sequence: CASSLNLGSADTQYF. In nucleotides, the CDR3 is TGTGCCAGCAGCTTAAACCTAGGAAGTGCAGATACGCAGTATTTT.

This chain joins TRBV19 and TRBJ1-1, with D unresolved. V dropped 1 base and J dropped 1 base, with 10 bases sitting between them. Germline CDR1 LNHDA, CDR2 SQIVND (reference sequence). This CDR3 contains 15 residues. The CDR3, as DNA: TGTGCCAGTAGTATAGGACTCCTTGGGAACACTGAAGCTTTCTTT. Protein product: CASSIGLLGNTEAFF.

About this clone: The germline gene is not matched at one end of the junction; a read error may be the cause. The chain employs TRBV7-7 and TRBJ2-5, with 9 bases fitting TRBD1. CDR3 size: 14 residues. Germline CDR1 and CDR2: SSHAT and FNYEAQ (reference sequence). The CDR3: CASSTGGAGETQYF. CDR3 nucleotide sequence: TGTGCTAGCAGTACAGGGGGCGCGGGGGAGACCCAGTACTTC. Supplemented by reference TRBV7-7 and TRBJ2-5, the full variable domain reads GAGVSQSPRYKVTKRGQDVTLRCDPISSHATLYWYQQALGQGPEFLTYFNYEAQPDKSGLPSDRFSAERPEGSISTLTIQRTEQRDSAMYRCASSTGGAGETQYFGPGTRLLVL.